This is a list of T cell receptor beta chains from one sample in a study of cytomegalovirus exposure and HLA in healthy donors. Measured with immunoSEQ multiplex PCR; TCRdb has only the in-frame clones, and not every one. This sample contains approximately 71,000 clones. Sequenced: PBMCs. The receptors shown here come from a female donor in good health and CMV-seropositive. Each CDR3 is given without its conserved first and last residue.

j_gene,v_gene,CDR3aa
TRBJ2-5,TRBV6-6,ASSYSAGEETQY
TRBJ2-1,TRBV11-2,ASSLGQGIYNEQF
TRBJ2-1,TRBV2,ASRTGGGSYNEQF
TRBJ1-5,TRBV2,ASSAGSPSNQPQH
TRBJ2-7,TRBV10-3,AIRTPGQGADEQY
TRBJ1-2,TRBV15,ATSRDPRESMVGYT
TRBJ1-5,TRBV6-1,ASRPTGGNQPQH
TRBJ2-2,TRBV6-6,ASSWDRGRGELF
TRBJ1-2,TRBV6-6,AGLQGGGYT
TRBJ1-1,TRBV7-8,ASSPRRQGGPTEAF
TRBJ1-6,TRBV4-1,ASSQGQLYNSPLH
TRBJ1-4,TRBV18,ASSGDRTNEKLF
TRBJ1-4,TRBV4-3,ASSQDLGTGSEKLF
TRBJ1-1,TRBV25-1,ASSEFGVGSYEAF
TRBJ2-3,TRBV19,ASRSSGISTDTQY
TRBJ1-2,TRBV6-5,ASSDYGGYT
TRBJ1-6,TRBV2,ASRRQGGGTLH
TRBJ1-6,TRBV6-5,ASSYSSGFQNSPLH
TRBJ2-5,TRBV10-2,ASSDPSGGEETQY
TRBJ2-4,TRBV11-2,ASSTQGWAKNIQY
TRBJ2-7,TRBV5-1,ASSLSTYEQY
TRBJ1-4,TRBV15,ATSLPRQGRNEKLF
TRBJ2-7,TRBV5-1,ASSLAGRGTSYEQY
TRBJ2-7,TRBV4-2,ASSQGPVYEQY
TRBJ2-5,TRBV18,ASSPPSGGGETQY
TRBJ2-7,TRBV7-2,ASSLGSGRASREQY
TRBJ2-3,TRBV6-1,ASSDQGTRVDTQY
TRBJ2-5,TRBV7-2,ASSLTGTGLLETQY
TRBJ2-6,TRBV4-1,ASSHRGASGANVLT
TRBJ2-1,TRBV18,ASSPQGANEQF
TRBJ1-1,TRBV5-1,ASSLEVRDRNTEAF
TRBJ2-1,TRBV6-1,ASSSSGGGNNEQF
TRBJ2-4,TRBV5-1,ASSLGSVSDIQY
TRBJ2-5,TRBV11-3,ASSFSGGKRGETQY
TRBJ2-3,TRBV4-2,ASSQHGLAEADTQY
TRBJ2-3,TRBV6-5,ASSYSTTGTDTQY
TRBJ2-3,TRBV20-1,SASDTNTQY
TRBJ2-5,TRBV5-8,ASSPRIGAGETQY
TRBJ2-7,TRBV27,ASSFLGQGFEQY
TRBJ2-5,TRBV7-9,ASSLGGTLQETQY
TRBJ2-7,TRBV6-1,ASSETRIAGGHEQY
TRBJ2-7,TRBV28,ASSLDGGLYEQY
TRBJ2-7,TRBV6-5,ASKPSEGGEQY
TRBJ2-5,TRBV4-1,ASSRTGGWETQY
TRBJ2-7,TRBV4-1,ASSDFEGAGEQY
TRBJ2-1,TRBV7-9,ASSLGQGTYNEQF
TRBJ1-6,TRBV9,ASSVDTSPLH
TRBJ2-7,TRBV4-3,ASSRSLAGGDEQY
TRBJ2-7,TRBV19,ASSTELAGVGYEQY